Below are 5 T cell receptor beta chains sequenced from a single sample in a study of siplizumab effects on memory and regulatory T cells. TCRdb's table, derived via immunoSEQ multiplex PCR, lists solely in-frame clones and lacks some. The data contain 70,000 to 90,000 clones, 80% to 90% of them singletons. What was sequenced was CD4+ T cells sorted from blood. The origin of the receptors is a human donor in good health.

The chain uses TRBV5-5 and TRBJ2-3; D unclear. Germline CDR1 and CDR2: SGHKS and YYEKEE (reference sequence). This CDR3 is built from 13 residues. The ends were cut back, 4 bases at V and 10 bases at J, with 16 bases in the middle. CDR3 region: CASSPSQNEAQYF. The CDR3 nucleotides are TGTGCCAGCAGCCCCTCCCAAAACGAGGCGCAGTATTTT.

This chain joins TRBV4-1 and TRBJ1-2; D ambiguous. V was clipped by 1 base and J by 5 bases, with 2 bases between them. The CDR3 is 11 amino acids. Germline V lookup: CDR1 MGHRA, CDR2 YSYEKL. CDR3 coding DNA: TGCGCCAGCAGCCAAGGATATGGCTACACCTTC. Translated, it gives CASSQGYGYTF.

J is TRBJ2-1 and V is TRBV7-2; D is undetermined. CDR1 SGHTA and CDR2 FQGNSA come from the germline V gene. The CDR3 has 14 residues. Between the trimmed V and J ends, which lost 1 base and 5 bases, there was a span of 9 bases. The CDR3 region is CASSLVLRDNEQFF. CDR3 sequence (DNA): TGTGCCAGCAGCTTAGTCTTACGGGACAATGAGCAGTTCTTC.

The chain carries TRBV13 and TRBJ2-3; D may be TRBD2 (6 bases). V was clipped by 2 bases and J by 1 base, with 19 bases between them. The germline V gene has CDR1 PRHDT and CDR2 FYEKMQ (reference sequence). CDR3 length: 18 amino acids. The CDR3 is CASSLSRLVVARTDTQYF. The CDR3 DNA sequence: TGTGCCAGCAGCTTATCCCGACTAGTGGTTGCACGCACAGATACGCAGTATTTT.

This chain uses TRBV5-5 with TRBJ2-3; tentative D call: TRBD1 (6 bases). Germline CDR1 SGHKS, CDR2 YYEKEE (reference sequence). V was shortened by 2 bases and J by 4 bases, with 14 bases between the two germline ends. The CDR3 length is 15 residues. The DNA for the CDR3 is TGTGCCAGCAGCTTTCTGACGACAGGTTCAGATACGCAGTATTTT. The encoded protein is CASSFLTTGSDTQYF.